This T cell receptor (beta chain) was obtained from a study of OX40 agonist ivuxolimab in advanced cancers. The study's findings and limits: The investigators did not determine what antigen specificity the expanded peripheral T cells had.

Using immunoSEQ multiplex PCR, the repertoire was profiled, and TCRdb retains in-frame clones only, with some absent. The sample has 75,000 to 95,000 clones, 80% to 90% seen once. Notes on this clone: Antigen specificity is unknown.

At cycle 4 day 1, cycle 7 day 1, and baseline, blood was sampled. J was trimmed by 1 base and V by 5 bases; bases with no gene match: 8. The CDR3 extends over 16 amino acids. Germline CDR1 SGHVS, CDR2 FNYEAQ. This rearrangement joins TRBV7-6 to TRBJ2-1, with 7 positions matching TRBD1. The sequence derives from an adult with an advanced solid tumor such as melanoma, head and neck, liver or kidney cancer. Sequenced here: CD4+ or CD8+ T cells sorted from blood, sampled in a trial of the OX40 agonist ivuxolimab. CDR3 loop: CASSARQGSSYNEQFF. As DNA, the CDR3 is TGTGCCAGCAGCGCTAGACAGGGAAGTTCCTACAATGAGCAGTTCTTC.